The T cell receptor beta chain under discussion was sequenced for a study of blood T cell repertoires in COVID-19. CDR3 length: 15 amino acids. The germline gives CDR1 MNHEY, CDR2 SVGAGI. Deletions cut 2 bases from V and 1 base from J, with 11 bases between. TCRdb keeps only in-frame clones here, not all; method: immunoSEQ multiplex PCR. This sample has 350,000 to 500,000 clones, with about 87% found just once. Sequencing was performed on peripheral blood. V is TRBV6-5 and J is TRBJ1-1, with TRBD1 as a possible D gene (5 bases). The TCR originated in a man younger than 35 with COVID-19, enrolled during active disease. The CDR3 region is CASSYTPTANTEAFF. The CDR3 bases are TGTGCCAGCAGTTACACGCCGACAGCGAACACTGAAGCTTTCTTT.